The entry that follows covers one T cell receptor beta chain sequence. Its matching antigen is unknown. The data belong to a study of CD8 T cells in Susac syndrome. General study findings and limits: CD4+ T cell repertoires in Susac syndrome lacked clonal expansion.

The RNA input was about 0.45 to 1 ug, and it was reverse transcribed with random hexamers. Multiplex PCR with immunoSEQ amplified the TCR beta CDR3 across 54 Vbeta and 13 Jbeta. MiXCR, run by TCRdb on the immunoSEQ multiplex PCR reads, gives a single entry per CDR3 protein. The sample lists some 160,000 distinct CDR3 sequences, approximately 94% occurring once. Sequencing of TCR beta drew on CD8+ and CD4+ T cells from blood. V dropped 3 bases and J dropped 0 bases, with 15 bases sitting between them. CDR1 SNHLY and CDR2 FYNNEI come from the germline V gene. This CDR3 comprises 17 residues. Material: CD4+ T cells from PBMCs. The sequence was obtained from a human donor with Susac syndrome. The V gene is TRBV2, the J gene TRBJ2-4; the D gene is possibly TRBD1 (7 bases). CDR3 protein: CASSDAGQSIAKNIQYF. The CDR3 DNA reads as TGTGCCAGCAGTGACGCGGGACAGTCTATAGCCAAAAACATTCAGTACTTC.